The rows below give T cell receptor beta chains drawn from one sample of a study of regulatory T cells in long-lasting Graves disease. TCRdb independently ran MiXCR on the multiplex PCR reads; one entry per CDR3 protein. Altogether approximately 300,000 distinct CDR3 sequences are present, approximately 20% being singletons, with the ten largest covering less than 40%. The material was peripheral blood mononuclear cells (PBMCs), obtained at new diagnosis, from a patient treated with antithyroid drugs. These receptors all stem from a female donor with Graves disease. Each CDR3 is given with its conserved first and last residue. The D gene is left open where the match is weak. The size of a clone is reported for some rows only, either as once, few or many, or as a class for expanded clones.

CDR3 DNA: TGCAGCGTTGCTCGCGGAATACTGAACACTGAAGCTTTCTTT
CDR3 protein: CSVARGILNTEAFF
J gene: TRBJ1-1
D gene: NA
clone size: NA
V gene: TRBV29-1

CDR3 DNA: TGCAGTGCTAGAGATGGGGGACTAGCCCCACAAGAGACCCAGTACTTC
CDR3 protein: CSARDGGLAPQETQYF
J gene: TRBJ2-5
D gene: TRBD2
clone size: many
V gene: TRBV20-1

CDR3 DNA: TGCAGTGCCATAATCGGCTCGGGGGGCACCGGGGAGCTGTTTTTT
CDR3 protein: CSAIIGSGGTGELFF
J gene: TRBJ2-2
D gene: TRBD2
clone size: many
V gene: TRBV20-1

CDR3 DNA: TGTGCCAGTACAAGGGTTGGGGGAGACAATGAGCAGTTCTTC
CDR3 protein: CASTRVGGDNEQFF
J gene: TRBJ2-1
D gene: NA
clone size: many
V gene: TRBV19

CDR3 DNA: TGTGCCAGCAGTTATGTGACTAGCAACGAGCAGTACTTC
CDR3 protein: CASSYVTSNEQYF
J gene: TRBJ2-7
D gene: TRBD2
clone size: many
V gene: TRBV6-2/TRBV6-3

CDR3 DNA: TGTGCCAGCAGTGTCCCAGATACGCAGTATTTT
CDR3 protein: CASSVPDTQYF
J gene: TRBJ2-3
D gene: NA
clone size: many
V gene: TRBV2

CDR3 DNA: TGTGCCAGCAGTTGGGACAGGGGTCCCTCCTACGAGCAGTACTTC
CDR3 protein: CASSWDRGPSYEQYF
J gene: TRBJ2-7
D gene: TRBD1
clone size: NA
V gene: TRBV6-5

CDR3 DNA: TGTGCCAGCAGCTTGGGCACGGGGGGCCCCCTCAATGAGCAGTTCTTC
CDR3 protein: CASSLGTGGPLNEQFF
J gene: TRBJ2-1
D gene: NA
clone size: many
V gene: TRBV7-8

CDR3 DNA: TGCAGCGTCGCCACAGGACACCCCTACAATGAGCAGTTCTTC
CDR3 protein: CSVATGHPYNEQFF
J gene: TRBJ2-1
D gene: NA
clone size: NA
V gene: TRBV29-1

CDR3 DNA: TGCAGTGCTAGAGGGGCCGGGACTAGCGGTCTCGCAGATACGCAGTATTTT
CDR3 protein: CSARGAGTSGLADTQYF
J gene: TRBJ2-3
D gene: TRBD2
clone size: many
V gene: TRBV20-1

CDR3 DNA: TGTGCCAGCAGCGTAGGAGGGGGCCCCACCTACGAGCAGTACTTC
CDR3 protein: CASSVGGGPTYEQYF
J gene: TRBJ2-7
D gene: TRBD1
clone size: NA
V gene: TRBV9

CDR3 DNA: TGTGCCAGCAGTTTTCAGGAGAGTCACTCACAGATAACGCAGTATTTT
CDR3 protein: CASSFQESHSQITQYF
J gene: TRBJ2-3
D gene: NA
clone size: many
V gene: TRBV28

CDR3 DNA: TGCGCCAGCAGCTTGGTGGTCCCGACGGACACCATATATTTT
CDR3 protein: CASSLVVPTDTIYF
J gene: TRBJ1-3
D gene: NA
clone size: many
V gene: TRBV5-1

CDR3 DNA: TGTGCCAGCAGCACGGGCGGGAGGGCCTTGGATAGCACAGATACGCAGTATTTT
CDR3 protein: CASSTGGRALDSTDTQYF
J gene: TRBJ2-3
D gene: TRBD2
clone size: NA
V gene: TRBV5-5

CDR3 DNA: TGTGCCAGCAGCTGGGGGACCGGGGTATCTGGAAACACCATATATTTT
CDR3 protein: CASSWGTGVSGNTIYF
J gene: TRBJ1-3
D gene: NA
clone size: NA
V gene: TRBV12-3/TRBV12-4

CDR3 DNA: TGCAGTGCAACCGGGACAACTAGCACAGATACGCAGTATTTT
CDR3 protein: CSATGTTSTDTQYF
J gene: TRBJ2-3
D gene: NA
clone size: many
V gene: TRBV20-1

CDR3 DNA: TGTGCCAGCAGCCCTCTGCCGGGACAGAGCCGTGAAAAACTGGTTTTT
CDR3 protein: CASSPLPGQSREKLVF
J gene: TRBJ1-4
D gene: TRBD1
clone size: few
V gene: TRBV28

CDR3 DNA: TGTGCCAGCCCCGCCCCCGGGACTCAGCCCCAGCATTTT
CDR3 protein: CASPAPGTQPQHF
J gene: TRBJ1-5
D gene: NA
clone size: few
V gene: TRBV6-1

CDR3 DNA: TGCAGTGCTCGCGTCTCTAGCAGCGCAGCACAGAATGAGCAGTTCTTC
CDR3 protein: CSARVSSSAAQNEQFF
J gene: TRBJ2-1
D gene: NA
clone size: many
V gene: TRBV20-1

CDR3 DNA: TGTGCCAGCAAAGGCCAGGGCTACACCTTC
CDR3 protein: CASKGQGYTF
J gene: TRBJ1-2
D gene: NA
clone size: many
V gene: TRBV12-3/TRBV12-4

CDR3 DNA: TGTGCCAGCAGTTCCCTTGCAGGGGATTTTAACTATGGCTACACCTTC
CDR3 protein: CASSSLAGDFNYGYTF
J gene: TRBJ1-2
D gene: NA
clone size: many
V gene: TRBV12-3/TRBV12-4

CDR3 DNA: TGTGCCAGCAGTTACTCGGGCGCAATAGACGAGCAGTACTTC
CDR3 protein: CASSYSGAIDEQYF
J gene: TRBJ2-7
D gene: NA
clone size: many
V gene: TRBV6-5

CDR3 DNA: TGTGCCAGCAGCTTAGCGAGAGGGGGATTTGCCTACGAGCAGTACTTC
CDR3 protein: CASSLARGGFAYEQYF
J gene: TRBJ2-7
D gene: NA
clone size: many
V gene: TRBV7-2

CDR3 DNA: TGTGCCAGTAGAGGTCTAGAAACAGATACGCAGTATTTT
CDR3 protein: CASRGLETDTQYF
J gene: TRBJ2-3
D gene: NA
clone size: few
V gene: TRBV19

CDR3 DNA: TGTGCCAGCAGTCCAGGGACGGAGACCTACGAGCAGTACTTC
CDR3 protein: CASSPGTETYEQYF
J gene: TRBJ2-7
D gene: NA
clone size: many
V gene: TRBV27

CDR3 DNA: TGTGCCAACAGCTTAGCGCAGTTAGCCGGGACTAGAATATACAATGAGCAGTTCTTC
CDR3 protein: CANSLAQLAGTRIYNEQFF
J gene: TRBJ2-1
D gene: TRBD2
clone size: few
V gene: TRBV7-9

CDR3 DNA: TGTGCCAGCAGCGTTCAGCGGGAGCGGTACAATGGGCAGTTCTTC
CDR3 protein: CASSVQRERYNGQFF
J gene: TRBJ2-1
D gene: TRBD2
clone size: NA
V gene: TRBV9

CDR3 DNA: TGTGCCAGTAGTTTCCGGACAGGGAGGGACACTGAAGCTTTCTTT
CDR3 protein: CASSFRTGRDTEAFF
J gene: TRBJ1-1
D gene: TRBD1
clone size: many
V gene: TRBV19

CDR3 DNA: TGTGCCAGCACCAGACCAAGGCAGGGGACTGAAGCTTTCTTT
CDR3 protein: CASTRPRQGTEAFF
J gene: TRBJ1-1
D gene: NA
clone size: many
V gene: TRBV12-3/TRBV12-4

CDR3 DNA: TGTGCCACCAGTGACCCTAGCGGGAGGGCCATAGATACGCAGTATTTT
CDR3 protein: CATSDPSGRAIDTQYF
J gene: TRBJ2-3
D gene: TRBD2
clone size: NA
V gene: TRBV24-1

CDR3 DNA: TGTGCCTGGAACGGGGACAGGGGAACCGGGGAGCTGTTTTTT
CDR3 protein: CAWNGDRGTGELFF
J gene: TRBJ2-2
D gene: TRBD1
clone size: many
V gene: TRBV30

CDR3 DNA: TGTGCTAGTGGGCGTCGTGGCAGCCCGAACACCGGGGAGCTGTTTTTT
CDR3 protein: CASGRRGSPNTGELFF
J gene: TRBJ2-2
D gene: NA
clone size: NA
V gene: TRBV12-5

CDR3 DNA: TGTGCCAGCAGCCTTTCGGGAGGGCGGAATGAGCAGTTCTTC
CDR3 protein: CASSLSGGRNEQFF
J gene: TRBJ2-1
D gene: TRBD2
clone size: NA
V gene: TRBV7-3

CDR3 DNA: TGTGCCAGCAACATAGCTGGGCAGCTTAGCACAGATACGCAGTATTTT
CDR3 protein: CASNIAGQLSTDTQYF
J gene: TRBJ2-3
D gene: NA
clone size: once
V gene: TRBV2

CDR3 DNA: TGCAGCGTTGGACACCCGAGGTTCGAGCAGTACTTC
CDR3 protein: CSVGHPRFEQYF
J gene: TRBJ2-7
D gene: NA
clone size: many
V gene: TRBV29-1

CDR3 DNA: TGTGCCAGCAGCTTTCCCTCCGGAGGCTACACCTTC
CDR3 protein: CASSFPSGGYTF
J gene: TRBJ1-2
D gene: NA
clone size: NA
V gene: TRBV7-9